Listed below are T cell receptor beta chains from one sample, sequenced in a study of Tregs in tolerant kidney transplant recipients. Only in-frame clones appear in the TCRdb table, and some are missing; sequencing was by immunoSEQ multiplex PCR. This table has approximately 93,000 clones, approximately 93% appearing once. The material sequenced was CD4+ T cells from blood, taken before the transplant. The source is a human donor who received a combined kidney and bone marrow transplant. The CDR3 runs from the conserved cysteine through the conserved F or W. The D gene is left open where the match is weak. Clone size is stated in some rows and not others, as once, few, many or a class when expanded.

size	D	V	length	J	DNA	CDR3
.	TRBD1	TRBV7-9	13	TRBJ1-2	TGTGCCAGCAGCGGTCAGGGGGTGTATGGCTACACCTTC	CASSGQGVYGYTF
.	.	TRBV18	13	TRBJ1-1	TGTGCCAGCTCACCCTCGGGGAACACTGAAGCTTTCTTT	CASSPSGNTEAFF
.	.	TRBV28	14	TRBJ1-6	TGTGCCAGCAGTCCCCCCAGGGCTAATTCACCCCTCCACTTT	CASSPPRANSPLHF
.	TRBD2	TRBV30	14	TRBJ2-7	TGTGCCTGGACCTGGACTAGCGGGAATTACGAGCAGTACTTC	CAWTWTSGNYEQYF
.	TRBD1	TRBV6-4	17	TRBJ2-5	TGTGCCAGCAGTGACTCGGATGGGACAGGGGACGGGGAGACCCAGTACTTC	CASSDSDGTGDGETQYF
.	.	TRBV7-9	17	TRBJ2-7	TGTGCCAGCAGCCGCGAAGGGGGTGGCGGGCCAGCCTACGAGCAGTACTTC	CASSREGGGGPAYEQYF
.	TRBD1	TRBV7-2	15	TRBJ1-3	TGTGCCAGCAGCTTACCCCGCAGGGGGAGAAACACCATATATTTT	CASSLPRRGRNTIYF
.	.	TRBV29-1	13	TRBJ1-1	TGCAGCGTTGGAGAAGGAGGGAACACTGAAGCTTTCTTT	CSVGEGGNTEAFF
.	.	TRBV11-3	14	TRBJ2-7	TGTGCCAGCAGCTCCCGGGACACCGCTTACGAGCAGTACTTC	CASSSRDTAYEQYF
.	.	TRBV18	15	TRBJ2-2	TGTGCCAGCTCACCACCCCCCTTTTTCACCGGGGAGCTGTTTTTT	CASSPPPFFTGELFF
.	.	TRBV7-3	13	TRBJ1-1	TGTGCCAGCAGCCCCACAGGGTACACTGAAGCTTTCTTT	CASSPTGYTEAFF
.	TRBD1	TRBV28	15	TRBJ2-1	TGTGCCAGCAGTTCCGGGGACAGGGGCTACAATGAGCAGTTCTTC	CASSSGDRGYNEQFF
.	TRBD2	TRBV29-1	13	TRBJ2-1	TGCAGCGCCGGGACTAGCGGCCACAATGAGCAGTTCTTC	CSAGTSGHNEQFF
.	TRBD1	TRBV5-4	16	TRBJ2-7	TGTGCCAGCAGCTTAGGCACAGGGGTGGGGACCTACGAGCAGTACTTC	CASSLGTGVGTYEQYF
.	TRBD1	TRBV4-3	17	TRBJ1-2	TGCGCCAGCAGCCAAGACCCTCTGACAGGGGAAATAACAGGCTACACCTTC	CASSQDPLTGEITGYTF
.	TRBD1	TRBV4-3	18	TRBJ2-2	TGCGCCAGCAGCCAAGCCCTCCTATCAGGGGGCACCACCGGGGAGCTGTTTTTT	CASSQALLSGGTTGELFF
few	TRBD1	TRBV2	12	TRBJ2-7	TGTGCCAGCAAAACAGGGGAGTACGAGCAGTACTTC	CASKTGEYEQYF
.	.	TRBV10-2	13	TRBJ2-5	TGCGCCAGCAGCAGAGGGAGGGGGGAGACCCAGTACTTC	CASSRGRGETQYF
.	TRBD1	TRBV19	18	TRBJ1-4	TGTGCCAGTAGTGCCGGGACAGGGAGGTTCGTAGCTAATGAAAAACTGTTTTTT	CASSAGTGRFVANEKLFF
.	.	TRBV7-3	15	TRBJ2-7	TGTGCCAGCAGCTTAGGGTTGGCGGGGCACAGGGAGCAGTACTTC	CASSLGLAGHREQYF
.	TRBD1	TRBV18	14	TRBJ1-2	TGTGCCAGCTCACCGGCAGGGGGCAACTATGGCTACACCTTC	CASSPAGGNYGYTF
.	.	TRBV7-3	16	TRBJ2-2	TGTGCCAGCAGCATACAGGGTATTTCGAACACCGGGGAGCTGTTTTTT	CASSIQGISNTGELFF
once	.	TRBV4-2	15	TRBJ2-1	TGTGCCAGCAGCCAGTATAGCGGAGGGGACAATGAGCAGTTCTTC	CASSQYSGGDNEQFF
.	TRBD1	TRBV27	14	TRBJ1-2	TGTGCCACCTCTACAGGGGGCGCCATCTATGGCTACACCTTC	CATSTGGAIYGYTF
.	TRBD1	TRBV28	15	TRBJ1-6	TGTGCCAGCAGAGACAGGGGTTCTTCTAATTCACCCCTCCACTTT	CASRDRGSSNSPLHF
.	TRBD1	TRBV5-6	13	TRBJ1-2	TGTGCCAGCAGCGAGGACAGGAGCTATGGCTACACCTTC	CASSEDRSYGYTF
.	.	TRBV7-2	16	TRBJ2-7	TGTGCCAGCAGCCTCTACCCGACAGGAGTGGAAGGCGAGCAGTACTTC	CASSLYPTGVEGEQYF
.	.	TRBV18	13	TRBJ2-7	TGTGCCAGCTCACCAGGGAGAGTGGGCGAGCAGTACTTC	CASSPGRVGEQYF
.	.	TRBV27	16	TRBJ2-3	TGTGCCAGTAACCGGGTCGGGGTCCCCCGCACAGATACGCAGTATTTT	CASNRVGVPRTDTQYF
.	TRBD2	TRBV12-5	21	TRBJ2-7	TGTGCTAGTGGTCTCCCCCGTGGGTCGCTAGCGGGAGCTTTTTCCTCCTACGAGCAGTACTTC	CASGLPRGSLAGAFSSYEQYF
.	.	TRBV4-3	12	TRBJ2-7	TGCGCCAGCAGCTACACAGGGCAGGAGCAGTACTTC	CASSYTGQEQYF
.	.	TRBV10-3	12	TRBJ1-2	TGTGCCATCGCGACTACAGCATATGGCTACACCTTC	CAIATTAYGYTF
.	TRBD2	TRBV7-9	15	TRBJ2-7	TGTGCCAGCAGGCGTGGACTAGCGGGAGATTACGAGCAGTACTTC	CASRRGLAGDYEQYF
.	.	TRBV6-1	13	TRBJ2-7	TGTGCCAGCACAGGGTACGGGCCCTACGAGCAGTACTTC	CASTGYGPYEQYF
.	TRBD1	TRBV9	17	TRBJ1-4	TGTGCCAGCAGCAAGGCAGAGGGGGCAGGAGGCGATGAAAAACTGTTTTTT	CASSKAEGAGGDEKLFF
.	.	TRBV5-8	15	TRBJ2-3	TGTGCCAGCAGCCGGGATAGCGGCGGCACAGATACGCAGTATTTT	CASSRDSGGTDTQYF
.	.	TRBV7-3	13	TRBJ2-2	TGTGCCAGCAGCCGTTCGGGCACCGGGGAGCTGTTTTTT	CASSRSGTGELFF
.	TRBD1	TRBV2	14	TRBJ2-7	TGTGCCAGCAGCCTCGGACAGGGCCCTTACGAGCAGTACTTC	CASSLGQGPYEQYF
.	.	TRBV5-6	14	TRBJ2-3	TGTGCCAGCAGCCCGACTCTTCCCACAGATACGCAGTATTTT	CASSPTLPTDTQYF
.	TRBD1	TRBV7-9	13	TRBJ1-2	TGTGCCAGCAGCTTAGAGGGACAGTATGGCTACACCTTC	CASSLEGQYGYTF
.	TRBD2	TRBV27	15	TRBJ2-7	TGTGCCAGCAGTCCAGGACTAGCGAGCTCCTACGAGCAGTACTTC	CASSPGLASSYEQYF
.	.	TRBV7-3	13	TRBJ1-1	TGTGCCAGCAGCTCCTCAGGGGCCCCTGAAGCTTTCTTT	CASSSSGAPEAFF
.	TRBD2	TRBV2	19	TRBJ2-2	TGTGCCAGCAAAACCCCGGGACTAGCCGCCGCAGTGGGGGCCGGGGAGCTGTTTTTT	CASKTPGLAAAVGAGELFF
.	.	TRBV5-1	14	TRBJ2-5	TGCGCCAGCAGCTTACCGACAGTCCGTGAGACCCAGTACTTC	CASSLPTVRETQYF
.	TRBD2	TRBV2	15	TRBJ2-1	TGTGCCAGCAAAGACCAGCGGGGGGCCTACAATGAGCAGTTCTTC	CASKDQRGAYNEQFF
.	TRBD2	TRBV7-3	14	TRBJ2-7	TGTGCCAGCAGCCATAGCGGGAGCACAGGCGAGCAGTACTTC	CASSHSGSTGEQYF
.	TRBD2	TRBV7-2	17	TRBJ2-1	TGTGCCAGCAGCCCCCGGACTAGCGGGATCTTTACGAGTGAGCAGTTCTTC	CASSPRTSGIFTSEQFF
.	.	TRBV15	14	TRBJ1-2	TGTGCCACCAGCAGAGACGGGGTTAACTATGGCTACACCTTC	CATSRDGVNYGYTF
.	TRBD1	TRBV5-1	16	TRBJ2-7	TGCGCCAGCAGCCCAACTAACTACAGGGGGCAGGGCGAGCAGTACTTC	CASSPTNYRGQGEQYF
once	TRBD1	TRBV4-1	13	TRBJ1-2	TGCGCCAGCAGCCGACAGGGCGACTATGGCTACACCTTC	CASSRQGDYGYTF
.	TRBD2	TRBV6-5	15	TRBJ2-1	TGTGCCAGCAGCCTAGGACTAGCGGAGCAAGGGGGGCAGTTCTTC	CASSLGLAEQGGQFF
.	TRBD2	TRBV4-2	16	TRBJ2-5	TGTGCCAGCAGCCAGGCCGGGGGGGGGCCGTCAGAGACCCAGTACTTC	CASSQAGGGPSETQYF
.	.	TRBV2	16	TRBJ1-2	TGTGCCAGCAGTCCGACGAGCCCACAGGGAAACTATGGCTACACCTTC	CASSPTSPQGNYGYTF
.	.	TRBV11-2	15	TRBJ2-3	TGTGCCAGCAGCTTAGATCGTACGGGGGCAGATACGCAGTATTTT	CASSLDRTGADTQYF
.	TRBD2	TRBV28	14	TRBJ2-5	TGTGCCAGCAGCCCCGGGGGGGGCAAAGAGACCCAGTACTTC	CASSPGGGKETQYF
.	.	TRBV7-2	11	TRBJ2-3	TGTGCCAGCAGCTTTATGGATACGCAGTATTTT	CASSFMDTQYF
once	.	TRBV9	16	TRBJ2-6	TGTGCCAGCAGCGTAGCGGGGGACTCTGGGGCCAACGTCCTGACTTTC	CASSVAGDSGANVLTF